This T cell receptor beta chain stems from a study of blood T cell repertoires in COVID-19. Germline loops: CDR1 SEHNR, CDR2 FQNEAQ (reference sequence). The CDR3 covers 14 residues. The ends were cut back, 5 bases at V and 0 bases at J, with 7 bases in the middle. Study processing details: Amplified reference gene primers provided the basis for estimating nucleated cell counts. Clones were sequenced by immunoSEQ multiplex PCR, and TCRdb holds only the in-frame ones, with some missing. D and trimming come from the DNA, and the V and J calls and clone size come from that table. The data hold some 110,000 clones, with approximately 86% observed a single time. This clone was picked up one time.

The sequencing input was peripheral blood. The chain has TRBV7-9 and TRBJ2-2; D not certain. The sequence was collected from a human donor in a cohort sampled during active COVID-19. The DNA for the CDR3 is TGTGCCAGCAGCCCTTCCCCGAACACCGGGGAGCTGTTTTTT. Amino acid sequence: CASSPSPNTGELFF.